The rows below give T cell receptor beta chains drawn from one sample of a study of T cell changes during pregnancy in multiple sclerosis. Profiling relied on immunoSEQ multiplex PCR, and the TCRdb table lists in-frame clones only, not all of them. The sample consists of roughly 110,000 clones, around 90% of them appearing once. Sequencing used peripheral blood, obtained in the third trimester of pregnancy. Receptor source: a female donor in good health, enrolled as a control in a pregnancy study. The CDR3 runs from the conserved cysteine through the conserved F or W. Each record gives: J gene, clone size, D gene, V gene, CDR3 protein, CDR3 DNA. The D gene is left open where the match is weak. Clone sizes are given selectively: once, few, many, or a class where the clone is expanded.

>TRBJ2-2|NA|TRBD1|TRBV7-6
CASSPRAGGNTGELFF
TGTGCCAGCAGCCCTCGGGCAGGGGGGAACACCGGGGAGCTGTTTTTT
>TRBJ1-2|NA|NA|TRBV6-5
CASSTDRTYYGYTF
TGTGCCAGCAGTACCGACAGGACCTACTATGGCTACACCTTC
>TRBJ2-5|NA|TRBD2|TRBV29-1
CSVGSGGFQETQYF
TGCAGCGTTGGAAGCGGGGGGTTCCAAGAGACCCAGTACTTC
>TRBJ1-1|NA|NA|TRBV7-7
CAGQLHPEAFF
TGTGCAGGACAGCTTCACCCTGAAGCTTTCTTT
>TRBJ1-2|NA|NA|TRBV6-4
CASSDPLGGDITSYTF
TGTGCCAGCAGTGACCCACTTGGGGGGGATATAACCAGCTACACCTTC
>TRBJ1-1|NA|TRBD1|TRBV19
CASSTLGTDMNTEAFF
TGTGCCAGTAGTACCTTGGGGACAGACATGAACACTGAAGCTTTCTTT
>TRBJ2-1|NA|TRBD2|TRBV7-3
CASSLIVAGVREQFF
TGTGCCAGCAGCTTAATCGTAGCGGGGGTGCGTGAGCAGTTCTTC
>TRBJ1-6|NA|TRBD1|TRBV5-1
CASSRTGGIDSPLHF
TGCGCCAGCAGCCGGACAGGGGGCATAGATTCACCCCTCCACTTT
>TRBJ1-2|NA|TRBD1|TRBV27
CASTPGSGGRGYTF
TGTGCCAGCACCCCTGGGTCAGGGGGCCGTGGCTACACCTTC
>TRBJ1-1|once|NA|TRBV5-1
CASGPAGAEAFF
TGCGCCAGCGGACCTGCGGGCGCTGAAGCTTTCTTT
>TRBJ2-3|NA|NA|TRBV5-8
CASSLASADTDTQYF
TGTGCCAGCAGCTTGGCCAGCGCCGACACAGATACGCAGTATTTT
>TRBJ1-6|NA|NA|TRBV4-2
CASSQTEPPGGFNSPLHF
TGTGCCAGCAGCCAGACGGAACCTCCCGGCGGCTTTAATTCACCCCTCCACTTT
>TRBJ2-5|NA|TRBD1|TRBV11-2
CASSPLSTGALGETQYF
TGTGCCAGCAGCCCACTGTCGACAGGGGCCCTCGGGGAGACCCAGTACTTC
>TRBJ1-5|once|NA|TRBV10-1
CASSGDHQPQHF
TGCGCCAGCTCAGGGGACCATCAGCCCCAGCATTTT
>TRBJ1-6|once|NA|TRBV4-3
CASSQDSALRTLHF
TGCGCCAGCAGCCAAGATAGTGCACTCCGAACCCTCCACTTT
>TRBJ1-3|once|TRBD1|TRBV6-1
CASVQGTGNTIYF
TGTGCCAGCGTACAGGGGACTGGAAACACCATATATTTT
>TRBJ2-3|NA|TRBD2|TRBV5-1
CASSLARTSGGPEPGTQYF
TGCGCCAGCAGCCTGGCAAGGACTAGCGGGGGACCAGAGCCTGGTACGCAGTATTTT
>TRBJ2-1|NA|NA|TRBV7-3
CASSPDSHNEQFF
TGTGCCAGCAGCCCGGACTCTCACAATGAGCAGTTCTTC
>TRBJ1-3|NA|TRBD1|TRBV5-5
CASSLNKGASGNTIYF
TGTGCCAGCAGCTTGAATAAGGGGGCGTCTGGAAACACCATATATTTT
>TRBJ1-6|NA|TRBD1|TRBV7-6
CASSLAPGQGLESPLHF
TGTGCCAGCAGCTTAGCCCCGGGACAGGGGCTTGAATCACCCCTCCACTTT
>TRBJ2-1|NA|NA|TRBV27
CASSSTGEGNEQFF
TGTGCCAGCAGTTCGACAGGAGAGGGGAATGAGCAGTTCTTC
>TRBJ1-1|NA|NA|TRBV10-2
CASSDSRVGTEAFF
TGCGCCAGCAGTGACTCCAGGGTGGGCACTGAAGCTTTCTTT
>TRBJ2-5|NA|TRBD2|TRBV5-1
CASSSTSGGETQYF
TGCGCCAGCAGCTCTACTAGCGGGGGAGAGACCCAGTACTTC
>TRBJ1-4|NA|NA|TRBV6-1
CASSDRAGANEKLFF
TGTGCCAGCAGTGATAGGGCAGGGGCAAATGAAAAACTGTTTTTT
>TRBJ1-2|NA|NA|TRBV29-1
CSVWFSGDYGYTF
TGCAGCGTTTGGTTTTCTGGAGACTATGGCTACACCTTC
>TRBJ2-7|NA|TRBD1|TRBV4-3
CASSRLTGINEQYF
TGCGCCAGCAGCCGACTGACAGGGATCAACGAGCAGTACTTC
>TRBJ1-1|NA|NA|TRBV9
CASSVDRVGGRTEAFF
TGTGCCAGCAGCGTAGATAGAGTGGGGGGGAGGACTGAAGCTTTCTTT
>TRBJ1-1|NA|NA|TRBV11-3
CASSLKGGATNTEAFF
TGTGCCAGCAGCCTAAAAGGGGGGGCCACGAACACTGAAGCTTTCTTT
>TRBJ2-3|once|TRBD2|TRBV4-2
CASSPGLAGWGDTQYF
TGTGCCAGCAGCCCTGGACTAGCGGGATGGGGAGATACGCAGTATTTT
>TRBJ2-5|NA|TRBD2|TRBV15
CATSRTSGAQETQYF
TGTGCCACCAGCAGGACTAGCGGGGCACAAGAGACCCAGTACTTC
>TRBJ2-6|NA|TRBD1|TRBV4-2
CASSPDRGPSGANVLTF
TGTGCCAGCAGCCCAGACAGGGGCCCCTCTGGGGCCAACGTCCTGACTTTC
>TRBJ1-5|NA|NA|TRBV5-1
CASSLAPGSNQPQHF
TGCGCCAGCAGCTTGGCCCCGGGTAGCAATCAGCCCCAGCATTTT
>TRBJ2-7|NA|NA|TRBV11-2
CASSSSQGYEQYF
TGTGCCAGCAGCTCCTCCCAGGGCTACGAGCAGTACTTC
>TRBJ1-2|once|NA|TRBV7-9
CASSQTRVHGYTF
TGTGCCAGCAGCCAAACCAGGGTCCATGGCTACACCTTC
>TRBJ2-5|NA|NA|TRBV7-2
CASSLGAETQYF
TGTGCCAGCAGCTTAGGGGCAGAGACCCAGTACTTC
>TRBJ1-5|NA|TRBD1|TRBV5-6
CASSLAPKTGINQPQHF
TGTGCCAGCAGCTTAGCCCCTAAGACAGGGATTAATCAGCCCCAGCATTTT
>TRBJ2-7|once|TRBD1|TRBV4-1
CASSQGFGTGVEQYF
TGCGCCAGCAGCCAAGGGTTCGGGACAGGGGTCGAGCAGTACTTC
>TRBJ1-1|NA|TRBD1|TRBV18
CASSPNRGGAEAFF
TGTGCCAGCTCACCCAACAGGGGTGGCGCTGAAGCTTTCTTT
>TRBJ2-2|NA|TRBD2|TRBV30
CAWNGGGGMNTGELFF
TGTGCCTGGAATGGTGGCGGGGGGATGAACACCGGGGAGCTGTTTTTT
>TRBJ1-3|NA|NA|TRBV2
CASSVIAAGGNTIYF
TGTGCCAGCAGTGTGATCGCCGCAGGGGGAAACACCATATATTTT
>TRBJ1-1|NA|NA|TRBV5-1
CASSARESDTEAFF
TGCGCCAGCAGCGCTAGAGAGTCAGACACTGAAGCTTTCTTT
>TRBJ1-2|NA|NA|TRBV9
CASSVAAGRGYTF
TGTGCCAGCAGCGTAGCAGCAGGGCGTGGCTACACCTTC
>TRBJ2-3|NA|TRBD1|TRBV5-4
CASSFGQGASDTQYF
TGTGCCAGCAGCTTCGGACAGGGGGCGTCGGATACGCAGTATTTT
>TRBJ1-2|NA|NA|TRBV5-1
CASSGSGDGYTF
TGCGCCAGCAGCGGGTCAGGGGATGGCTACACCTTC
>TRBJ2-1|NA|TRBD2|TRBV4-3
CASSQDGSGAYNEQFF
TGCGCCAGCAGCCAAGATGGGAGCGGGGCCTACAATGAGCAGTTCTTC